Sequencing of this T cell receptor beta chain was carried out in a study of identical twins. A single record per CDR3 protein comes from TCRdb applying MiXCR to the 5' RACE reads. The sample contains 200,000 to 250,000 distinct CDR3 sequences, about 14% of which appear only once. This clonotype was counted many times. Unmatched junction bases numbered 15, after V lost 4 bases and J lost 13 bases. This CDR3 is 14 amino acids long. CDR1 and CDR2 from the germline V gene are DFQATT and SNEGSKA (reference sequence). The V call is TRBV20-1, the J call TRBJ2-1, with 8 bases that match TRBD2. Source material: memory (CD45RO+) T cells sorted from blood. The receptor comes from a woman between 18 and 29 years old in good health. The CDR3 sequence is CSATAVTGGPIQFF. DNA of the CDR3: TGCAGTGCTACGGCTGTTACGGGGGGGCCTATTCAGTTCTTC.